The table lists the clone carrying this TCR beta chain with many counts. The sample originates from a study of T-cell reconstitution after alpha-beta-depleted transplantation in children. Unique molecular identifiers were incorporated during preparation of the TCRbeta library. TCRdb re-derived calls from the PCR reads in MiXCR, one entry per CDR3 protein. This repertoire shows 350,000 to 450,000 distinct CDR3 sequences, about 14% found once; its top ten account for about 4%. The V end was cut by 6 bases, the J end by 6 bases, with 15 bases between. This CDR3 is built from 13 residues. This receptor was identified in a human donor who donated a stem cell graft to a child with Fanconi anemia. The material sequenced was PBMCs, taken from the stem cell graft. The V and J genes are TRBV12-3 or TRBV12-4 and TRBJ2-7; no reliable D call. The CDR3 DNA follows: TGTGCCAGCAGGGGGTTGCAGAGTCCCGAGCAGTACTTC. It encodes CASRGLQSPEQYF.